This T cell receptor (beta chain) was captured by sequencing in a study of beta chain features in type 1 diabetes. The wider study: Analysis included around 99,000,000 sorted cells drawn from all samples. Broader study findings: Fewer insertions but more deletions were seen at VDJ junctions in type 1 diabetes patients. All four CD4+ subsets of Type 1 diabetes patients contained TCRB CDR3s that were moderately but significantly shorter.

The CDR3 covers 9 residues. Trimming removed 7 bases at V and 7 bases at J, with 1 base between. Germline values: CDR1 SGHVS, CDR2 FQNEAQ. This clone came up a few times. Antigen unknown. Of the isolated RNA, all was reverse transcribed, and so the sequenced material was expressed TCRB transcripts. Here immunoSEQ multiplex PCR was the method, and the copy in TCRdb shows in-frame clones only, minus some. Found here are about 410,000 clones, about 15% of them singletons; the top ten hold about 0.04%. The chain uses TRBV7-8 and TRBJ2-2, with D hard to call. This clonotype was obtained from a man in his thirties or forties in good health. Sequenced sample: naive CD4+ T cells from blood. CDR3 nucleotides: TGTGCCAGCAACGGGGAGCTGTTTTTT. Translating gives CASNGELFF.